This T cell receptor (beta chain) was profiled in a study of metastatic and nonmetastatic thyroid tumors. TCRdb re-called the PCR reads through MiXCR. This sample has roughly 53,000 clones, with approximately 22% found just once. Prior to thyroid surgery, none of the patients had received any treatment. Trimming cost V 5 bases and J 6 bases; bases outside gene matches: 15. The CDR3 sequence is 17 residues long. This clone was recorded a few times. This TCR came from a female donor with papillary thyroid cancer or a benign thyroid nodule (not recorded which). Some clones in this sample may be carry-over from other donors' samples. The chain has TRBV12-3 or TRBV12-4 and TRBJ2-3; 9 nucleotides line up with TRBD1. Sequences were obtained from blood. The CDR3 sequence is CASSHPPVQGAADTQYF. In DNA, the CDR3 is TGTGCCAGCAGTCACCCTCCTGTACAGGGGGCCGCGGATACGCAGTATTTT.